This TCR beta chain was captured in a study of early T cells in non-severe SARS-CoV-2 infection. The CDR3 is 14 residues long. The germline V gene encodes CDR1 MNHEY and CDR2 SVGEGT. V lost 6 bases and J lost 3; bases outside the gene matches: 5. One entry per CDR3 protein, called by TCRdb with MiXCR from the 5' RACE reads. Of tens of thousands of distinct CDR3 sequences in the sample, roughly a sixth were seen once. This clonotype was detected a few times. Sequenced material: whole blood. The chain employs TRBV6-2 or TRBV6-3 and TRBJ1-1; 9 bases match TRBD1. This sequence originates from an adult who was a healthcare worker with PCR-confirmed SARS-CoV-2 infection or an uninfected control (not recorded which). The DNA for the CDR3 is TGTGCCAGCAGGCCGACAGGGGGATACACTGAAGCTTTCTTT. It specifies CASRPTGGYTEAFF.